The text below deals with one TCR beta chain. CDR1 LGHDT and CDR2 YNNKEL come from the germline V gene (reference sequence). This CDR3 comprises 13 residues. Germline trimming cut 0 bases from V and 11 bases from J; bases unmatched to any gene: 4. Survey-level immunoSEQ sequencing profiled the TCR beta repertoire. This table comes from immunoSEQ multiplex PCR, and its TCRdb copy is limited to in-frame clones, with some not included. The table includes roughly 68,000 clones, around 95% detected once. The sequenced material came from PBMCs. The clonotype was recovered from a man aged 35 to 55 with rheumatoid arthritis. The chain carries TRBV3-1 (or the pseudogene TRBV3-2) and TRBJ2-1; 7 nucleotides agree with TRBD2. The CDR3 region is CASSQDRGDKQFF. The CDR3 DNA sequence: TGTGCCAGCAGCCAAGATCGGGGGGATAAGCAGTTCTTC.